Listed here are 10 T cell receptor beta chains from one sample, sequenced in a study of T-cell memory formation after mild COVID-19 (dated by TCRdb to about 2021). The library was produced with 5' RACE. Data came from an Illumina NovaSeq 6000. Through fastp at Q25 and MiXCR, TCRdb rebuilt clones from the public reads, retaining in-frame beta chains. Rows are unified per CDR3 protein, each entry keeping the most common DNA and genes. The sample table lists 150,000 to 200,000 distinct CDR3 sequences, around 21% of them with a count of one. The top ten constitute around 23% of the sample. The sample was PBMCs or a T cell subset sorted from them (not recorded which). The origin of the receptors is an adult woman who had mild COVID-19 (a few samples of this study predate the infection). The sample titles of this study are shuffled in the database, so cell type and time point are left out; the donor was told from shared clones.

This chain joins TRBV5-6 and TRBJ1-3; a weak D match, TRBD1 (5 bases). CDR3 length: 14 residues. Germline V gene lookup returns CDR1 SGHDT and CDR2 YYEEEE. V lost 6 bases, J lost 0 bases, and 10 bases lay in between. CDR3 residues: CASTDGASGNTIYF. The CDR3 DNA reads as TGTGCCAGCACCGATGGGGCCTCTGGAAACACCATATATTTT.

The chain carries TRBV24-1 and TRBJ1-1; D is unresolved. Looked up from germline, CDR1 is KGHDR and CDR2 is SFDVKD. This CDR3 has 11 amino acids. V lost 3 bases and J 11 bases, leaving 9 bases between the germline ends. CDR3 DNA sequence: TGTGCCACCAGTGATCCTGAACGGGCTTTCTTT. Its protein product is CATSDPERAFF.

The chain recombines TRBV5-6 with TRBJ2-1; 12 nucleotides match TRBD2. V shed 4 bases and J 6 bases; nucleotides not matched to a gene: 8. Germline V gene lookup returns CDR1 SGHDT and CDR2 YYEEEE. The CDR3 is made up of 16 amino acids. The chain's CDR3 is CASSPGLAGGSNEQFF. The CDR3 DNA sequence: TGTGCCAGCAGCCCTGGCCTAGCGGGGGGGAGCAATGAGCAGTTCTTC.

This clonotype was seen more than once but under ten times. The CDR3 region has the DNA TGCAGTGTAAAGGGGGGAGGCACAGATACGCAGTATTTT. It is translated as CSVKGGGTDTQYF. J is TRBJ2-3 and V is TRBV29-1; D is tentatively TRBD1 or TRBD2 (6 bases each). This CDR3 is 13 amino acids long. Germline V gene data show CDR1 as SQVTM and CDR2 as ANQGSEA.

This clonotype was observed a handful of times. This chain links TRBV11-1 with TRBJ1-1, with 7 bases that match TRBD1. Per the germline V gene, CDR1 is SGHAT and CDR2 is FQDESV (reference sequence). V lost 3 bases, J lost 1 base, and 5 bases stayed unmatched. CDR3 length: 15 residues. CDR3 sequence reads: CASSLTGTENTEAFF. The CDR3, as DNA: TGTGCCAGCAGCTTGACCGGGACAGAGAACACTGAAGCTTTCTTT.

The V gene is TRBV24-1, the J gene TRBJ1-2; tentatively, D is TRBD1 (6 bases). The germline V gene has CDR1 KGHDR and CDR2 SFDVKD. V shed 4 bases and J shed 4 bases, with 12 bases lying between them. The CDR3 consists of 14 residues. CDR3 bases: TGTGCCACCAGTGACCCACAGGGCCGCTATGGCTACACCTTC. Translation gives CATSDPQGRYGYTF.

Here the CDR3 reads CASKGGLGNQPQHF. The CDR3, as DNA: TGTGCCAGCAAAGGGGGGCTCGGAAATCAGCCCCAGCATTTT. The chain recombines TRBV27 with TRBJ1-5, with D possibly matching TRBD1 (6 bases). This CDR3 spans 14 amino acids. Germline-derived CDR1 and CDR2 are MNHEY and SMNVEV (reference sequence). The V gene lost 7 bases and the J gene lost 4 bases, with 14 bases spanning the gap.

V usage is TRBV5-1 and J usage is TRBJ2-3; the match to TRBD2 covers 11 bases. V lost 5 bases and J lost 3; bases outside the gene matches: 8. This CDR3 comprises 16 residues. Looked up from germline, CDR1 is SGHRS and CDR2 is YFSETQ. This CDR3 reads CASRRVGTSGTDTQYF. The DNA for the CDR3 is TGCGCCAGCAGGCGGGTCGGGACTAGCGGAACAGATACGCAGTATTTT.

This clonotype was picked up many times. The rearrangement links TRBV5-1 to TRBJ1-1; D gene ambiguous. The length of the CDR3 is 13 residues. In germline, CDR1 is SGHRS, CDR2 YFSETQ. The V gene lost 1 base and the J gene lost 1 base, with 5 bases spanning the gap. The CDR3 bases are TGCGCCAGCAGCTTGTTCACGAACACTGAAGCTTTCTTT. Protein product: CASSLFTNTEAFF.

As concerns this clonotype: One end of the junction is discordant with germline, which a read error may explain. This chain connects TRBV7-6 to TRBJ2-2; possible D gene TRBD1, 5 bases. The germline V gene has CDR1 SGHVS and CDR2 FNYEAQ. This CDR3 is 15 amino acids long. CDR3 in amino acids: CSSSLDSPRTGELFF. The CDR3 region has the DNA TGTTCCAGCAGTTTAGACAGCCCCAGGACCGGGGAGCTGTTTTTT.